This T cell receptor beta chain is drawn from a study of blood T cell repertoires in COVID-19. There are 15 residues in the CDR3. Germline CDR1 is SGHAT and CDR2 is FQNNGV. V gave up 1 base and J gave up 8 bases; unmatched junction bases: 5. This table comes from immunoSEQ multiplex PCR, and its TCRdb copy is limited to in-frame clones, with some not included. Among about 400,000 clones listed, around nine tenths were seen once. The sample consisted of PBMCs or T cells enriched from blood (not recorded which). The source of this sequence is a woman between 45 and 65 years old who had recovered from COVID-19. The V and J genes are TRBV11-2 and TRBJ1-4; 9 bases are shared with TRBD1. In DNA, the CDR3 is TGTGCCAGCAGCTTAGTACAGGGGGCCTGGGAAAAACTGTTTTTT. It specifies CASSLVQGAWEKLFF. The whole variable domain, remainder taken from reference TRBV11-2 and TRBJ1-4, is EAGVAQSPRYKIIEKRQSVAFWCNPISGHATLYWYQQILGQGPKLLIQFQNNGVVDDSQLPKDRFSAERLKGVDSTLKIQPAKLEDSAVYLCASSLVQGAWEKLFFGSGTQLSVL.